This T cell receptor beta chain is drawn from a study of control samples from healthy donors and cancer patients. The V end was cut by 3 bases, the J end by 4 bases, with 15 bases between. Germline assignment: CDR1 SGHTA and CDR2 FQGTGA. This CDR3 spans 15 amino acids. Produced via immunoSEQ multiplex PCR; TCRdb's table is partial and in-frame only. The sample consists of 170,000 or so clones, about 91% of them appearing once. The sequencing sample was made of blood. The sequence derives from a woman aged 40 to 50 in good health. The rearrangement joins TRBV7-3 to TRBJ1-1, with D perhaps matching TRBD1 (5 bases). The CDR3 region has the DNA TGTGCCAGCAGCTTGGGGGATGTCGAGCTCACTGAAGCTTTCTTT. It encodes CASSLGDVELTEAFF.